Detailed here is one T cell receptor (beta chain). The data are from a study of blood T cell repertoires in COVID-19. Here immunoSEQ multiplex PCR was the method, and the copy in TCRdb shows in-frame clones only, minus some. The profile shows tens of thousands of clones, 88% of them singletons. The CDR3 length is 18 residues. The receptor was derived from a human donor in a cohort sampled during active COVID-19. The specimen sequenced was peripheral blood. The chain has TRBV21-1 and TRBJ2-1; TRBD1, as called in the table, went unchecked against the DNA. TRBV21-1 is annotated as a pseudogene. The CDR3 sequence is CASSKLSRTERPYNEQFF. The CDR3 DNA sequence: TGTGCCAGCAGCAAATTATCCAGGACAGAACGGCCCTACAATGAGCAGTTCTTC.